This T cell receptor (beta chain) was identified in a study of human T cells and chemical hapten exposure. At the level of the study: Each patient's scalp received weekly diphenylcyclopropenone throughout the approximately 24-week study. Patch tests containing 0.01% DPC, applied to the upper back, were read at 6 days.

TCRdb re-called the RACE reads with MiXCR, one entry per CDR3 protein. The table records around 260,000 distinct CDR3 sequences, approximately 8.4% of them present only once. The time point is: pre-sensitization, week 0. The sample's treatment: therapeutic diphenylcyclopropenone sensitization with weekly scalp DPC. The authors' total RNA extraction used unfractionated whole blood. Here the sequenced sample was whole blood, taken in connection with sensitization to the hapten diphenylcyclopropenone (DPC). This TCR was recovered from a woman aged 40 to 50 with alopecia areata. Some clones in this sample may be carry-over from other donors' samples.

CDR3 region: CASREGGYSANYGYTF. CDR3 nucleotides: TGTGCCAGCAGAGAGGGGGGTTACTCCGCTAACTATGGCTACACCTTC. This rearrangement joins TRBV2 to TRBJ1-2, with D perhaps matching TRBD1 (6 bases). V was trimmed by 6 bases and J by 0 bases, leaving 17 bases between them. Per germline, CDR1 SNHLY and CDR2 FYNNEI. The CDR3 contains 16 residues. Full variable domain (missing parts from reference TRBV2 and TRBJ1-2): EPEVTQTPSHQVTQMGQEVILRCVPISNHLYFYWYRQILGQKVEFLVSFYNNEISEKSEIFDDQFSVERPDGSNFTLKIRSTKLEDSAMYFCASREGGYSANYGYTFGSGTRLTVV.